This T cell receptor (beta chain) is from a study of response to subunit inactivated influenza vaccine. Study-level points and caveats: It was suggested by the authors that few new T cells are recruited by each seasonal influenza vaccination.

V was shortened by 0 bases and J by 0 bases, with 12 bases between the two germline ends. The CDR3 spans 17 residues. From germline, CDR1 is MNHEY and CDR2 SVGAGI. TCRdb called the RT-PCR reads again in MiXCR, with one record for every CDR3 protein. The data show approximately 520,000 distinct CDR3 sequences, with approximately 15% seen just once and 3% to 3.5% held by the top ten. A few counts support this clonotype. Its antigen is still unknown. This chain links TRBV6-5 with TRBJ1-5, with D hard to call. Sequences were derived from CD4+ T cells sorted from PBMCs, sampled about 24 months after vaccination. The origin of this receptor is a man between 50 and 75 years old who received an inactivated influenza vaccine. In DNA, the CDR3 is TGTGCCAGCAGTTACTCGAGACACGGGCATAGCAATCAGCCCCAGCATTTT. Translated: CASSYSRHGHSNQPQHF.